This is a list of T cell receptor beta chains from one sample in a study of blood T cell repertoires in COVID-19. Libraries were prepared by immunoSEQ multiplex PCR; TCRdb keeps only in-frame clonotypes and omits some of them. This sample has 200,000 to 250,000 clones; 84% occur once, and the top ten carry approximately 6.5%. Sequencing used PBMCs or T cells enriched from blood (not recorded which). Receptors originate from a woman aged 40-49 years who had recovered from COVID-19. Each CDR3 is given with its conserved first and last residue. D genes are given only for firm matches. Where a row states a size, it is once, few, many or the class of an expanded clone; other rows omit it.

. | TRBJ1-4 | 14 | TRBV28 | . | CASSFSPENEKLFF | TGTGCCAGCAGTTTTAGCCCTGAAAATGAAAAACTGTTTTTT
. | TRBJ2-4 | 13 | TRBV2 | . | CASSGDRMDIQYF | TGTGCCTCGAGCGGGGACAGGATGGACATTCAGTACTTC
. | TRBJ2-5 | 13 | TRBV6-5 | . | CATRGPPGETQYF | TGTGCCACCAGAGGACCTCCAGGGGAGACCCAGTACTTC
few | TRBJ2-1 | 15 | TRBV19 | TRBD2 | CASSIGTSSFRGQFF | TGTGCCAGTAGTATCGGGACTAGCTCATTTAGGGGGCAGTTCTTC
. | TRBJ1-5 | 15 | TRBV6-5 | TRBD1 | CASRSGTGGDQPQHF | TGTGCCAGCAGATCCGGGACAGGGGGCGATCAGCCCCAGCATTTT
. | TRBJ1-4 | 17 | TRBV14 | . | CASSKGQGILGSEKLFF | TGTGCCAGCAGCAAAGGCCAGGGGATACTTGGAAGTGAAAAACTGTTTTTT
once | TRBJ1-5 | 15 | TRBV18 | TRBD1 | CASSPRDRDNQPQHF | TGTGCCAGCTCACCCCGGGACAGAGACAATCAGCCCCAGCATTTT
. | TRBJ1-2 | 16 | TRBV7-2 | TRBD1 | CASSLVPGQGAGGYTF | TGTGCCAGCAGCTTAGTCCCGGGACAGGGGGCGGGAGGCTACACCTTC
. | TRBJ1-5 | 17 | TRBV27 | TRBD1 | CASSPLGPTGGYQPQHF | TGTGCCAGCAGCCCCCTCGGCCCGACAGGGGGCTATCAGCCCCAGCATTTT
. | TRBJ2-3 | 15 | TRBV6-1 | . | CASSEVIGRGDTQYF | TGTGCCAGCAGTGAAGTGATCGGCCGGGGAGATACGCAGTATTTT
few | TRBJ1-1 | 13 | TRBV30 | . | CAWTDLPNTEAFF | TGTGCCTGGACGGACTTACCGAACACTGAAGCTTTCTTT
. | TRBJ2-4 | 16 | TRBV10-3 | . | CAISERVTSGKNIQYF | TGTGCCATCAGTGAGCGGGTGACTAGTGGTAAAAACATTCAGTACTTC
. | TRBJ2-7 | 14 | TRBV27 | TRBD2 | CASSLSGGSGEQYF | TGTGCCAGCAGTTTATCCGGGGGGTCGGGCGAGCAGTACTTC
. | TRBJ1-1 | 12 | TRBV29-1 | . | CSESTGNTEAFF | TGCAGCGAAAGCACAGGAAACACTGAAGCTTTCTTT
. | TRBJ2-7 | 13 | TRBV6-5 | . | CASREGASGEQYF | TGTGCCAGCAGGGAGGGAGCATCCGGCGAGCAGTACTTC
. | TRBJ1-2 | 16 | TRBV4-1 | TRBD1 | CASSQGGALQGYGYTF | TGCGCCAGCAGCCAAGGAGGGGCTTTACAGGGGTATGGCTACACCTTC
. | TRBJ2-6 | 17 | TRBV7-3 | TRBD1 | CASSFPGQVSGANVLTF | TGTGCCAGCAGCTTCCCAGGACAGGTCTCTGGGGCCAACGTCCTGACTTTC
. | TRBJ2-1 | 15 | TRBV11-2 | TRBD2 | CASSSIAGSLLGQFF | TGTGCCAGCAGCTCAATAGCGGGGAGTCTACTAGGGCAGTTCTTC
. | TRBJ2-1 | 16 | TRBV19 | . | CASKASGFSSYNEQFF | TGTGCCAGTAAGGCGAGCGGGTTCAGCTCCTACAATGAGCAGTTCTTC
. | TRBJ2-3 | 15 | TRBV6-5 | TRBD2 | CASSYNPSGRDTQYF | TGTGCCAGCAGTTATAACCCTAGCGGGAGGGATACGCAGTATTTT
. | TRBJ1-1 | 13 | TRBV3-1/TRBV3-2 | . | CASSHTSRSEAFF | TGTGCCAGCAGCCACACGAGTCGATCTGAAGCTTTCTTT
. | TRBJ1-6 | 15 | TRBV19 | TRBD1 | CASSIEDRANSPLHF | TGTGCCAGTAGTATAGAAGACAGGGCTAATTCACCCCTCCACTTT
. | TRBJ2-3 | 14 | TRBV10-2 | TRBD1 | CASREQGVGGTQYF | TGCGCCAGCAGAGAACAGGGGGTAGGTGGTACGCAGTATTTT
. | TRBJ2-3 | 15 | TRBV27 | TRBD2 | CASRLAGASTDTQYF | TGTGCCAGCAGATTAGCGGGAGCTAGCACAGATACGCAGTATTTT
. | TRBJ2-1 | 16 | TRBV11-2 | . | CASSWRGDSSYNEQFF | TGTGCCAGCAGCTGGCGCGGGGATAGCTCCTACAATGAGCAGTTCTTC
once | TRBJ2-1 | 19 | TRBV7-3 | . | CASSLGFRGRGMSYNEQFF | TGTGCCAGCAGCTTGGGTTTTCGGGGGAGAGGTATGTCCTACAATGAGCAGTTCTTC
once | TRBJ1-1 | 15 | TRBV19 | . | CASRNGGVMNTEAFF | TGTGCCAGTAGAAATGGAGGGGTGATGAACACTGAAGCTTTCTTT
. | TRBJ1-1 | 13 | TRBV6-5 | . | CASRNNRVATAFF | TGTGCCAGCAGGAATAACAGGGTGGCGACGGCTTTCTTT
once | TRBJ2-6 | 16 | TRBV27 | TRBD1 | CASGTGFPGGANVLTF | TGTGCCAGCGGGACAGGGTTTCCTGGTGGGGCCAACGTCCTGACTTTC
. | TRBJ1-4 | 12 | TRBV7-9 | TRBD1 | CASGTGDEKLFF | TGTGCCAGTGGGACAGGTGATGAAAAACTGTTTTTT
. | TRBJ1-2 | 13 | TRBV2 | TRBD1 | CAGTPDRVEGYTF | TGTGCCGGGACCCCTGACAGGGTCGAAGGCTACACCTTC
. | TRBJ1-1 | 16 | TRBV11-3 | . | CASSPGQFLGNTEAFF | TGTGCCAGCAGCCCCGGACAGTTCCTTGGGAACACTGAAGCTTTCTTT
. | TRBJ1-1 | 12 | TRBV5-1 | . | CASSPRGTEAFF | TGCGCCAGCAGCCCACGAGGCACTGAAGCTTTCTTT
. | TRBJ2-5 | 14 | TRBV2 | . | CASSDGRDQETQYF | TGTGCCAGCAGTGACGGCAGGGACCAAGAGACCCAGTACTTC
once | TRBJ2-2 | 15 | TRBV28 | TRBD1 | CASSRQGANTGELFF | TGTGCCAGCAGTCGACAGGGGGCGAACACCGGGGAGCTGTTTTTT
. | TRBJ2-3 | 15 | TRBV2 | TRBD2 | CASSAAGGRTDTQYF | TGTGCCAGCAGTGCCGCGGGAGGGCGCACAGATACGCAGTATTTT
. | TRBJ2-5 | 13 | TRBV19 | . | CASSYRVRETQYF | TGTGCCAGTAGTTACAGGGTTCGAGAGACCCAGTACTTC
. | TRBJ2-7 | 18 | TRBV2 | TRBD2 | CATPRLAGVQEPPGEQYF | TGTGCCACCCCGAGACTAGCGGGAGTCCAGGAGCCCCCCGGCGAGCAGTACTTC
few | TRBJ1-5 | 13 | TRBV2 | TRBD1 | CASTESGQNPQHF | TGTGCCAGCACCGAGTCGGGACAGAACCCCCAGCATTTT
once | TRBJ1-2 | 17 | TRBV5-4 | TRBD1 | CASSSWTGPKVNYGYTF | TGTGCCAGCAGCTCCTGGACAGGGCCTAAAGTTAACTATGGCTACACCTTC
. | TRBJ1-2 | 16 | TRBV19 | TRBD1 | CASSGPDRRTNYGYTF | TGTGCCAGTAGTGGCCCGGACAGGCGGACTAACTATGGCTACACCTTC
. | TRBJ2-7 | 13 | TRBV3-1/TRBV3-2 | . | CASSQDGPYEQYF | TGTGCCAGCAGCCAAGACGGTCCATACGAGCAGTACTTC
. | TRBJ2-2 | 12 | TRBV10-3 | . | CAIRASEGELFF | TGTGCCATCAGAGCTAGCGAAGGGGAGCTGTTTTTT
. | TRBJ1-5 | 13 | TRBV2 | . | CASSEEEIQPQHF | TGTGCCAGCAGTGAAGAGGAGATTCAGCCCCAGCATTTT
. | TRBJ1-5 | 15 | TRBV3-1/TRBV3-2 | . | CASSPQTGGNQPQHF | TGTGCCAGCAGCCCCCAGACAGGAGGCAATCAGCCCCAGCATTTT
. | TRBJ1-2 | 19 | TRBV6-2/TRBV6-3 | TRBD1 | CASSYTHPTGAQEYYGYTF | TGTGCCAGCAGTTATACACACCCGACAGGGGCGCAAGAGTACTATGGCTACACCTTC
few | TRBJ2-3 | 16 | TRBV19 | . | CASSPRTRPSTDTQYF | TGTGCCAGTAGTCCCCGGACTCGTCCTAGCACAGATACGCAGTATTTT